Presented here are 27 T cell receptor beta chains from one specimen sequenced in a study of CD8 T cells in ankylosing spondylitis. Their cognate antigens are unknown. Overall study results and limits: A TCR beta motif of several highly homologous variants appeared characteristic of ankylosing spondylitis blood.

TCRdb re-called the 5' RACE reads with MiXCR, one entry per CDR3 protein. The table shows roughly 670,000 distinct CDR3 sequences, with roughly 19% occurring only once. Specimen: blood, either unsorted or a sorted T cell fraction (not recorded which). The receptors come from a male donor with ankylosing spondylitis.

The CDR3 DNA reads as TGTGCCAGCAGCCGGAGGACTAGCGGAGTACCGCAAGAGACCCAGTACTTC. Its protein product is CASSRRTSGVPQETQYF. The rearrangement uses TRBV14 and TRBJ2-5; TRBD2 aligns across 10 bases. CDR1 is SGHDN, CDR2 FVKESK, per germline. The CDR3 covers 17 residues. The V gene end was trimmed by 4 bases and the J gene end by 2 bases; junction bases not matched to a gene: 10.

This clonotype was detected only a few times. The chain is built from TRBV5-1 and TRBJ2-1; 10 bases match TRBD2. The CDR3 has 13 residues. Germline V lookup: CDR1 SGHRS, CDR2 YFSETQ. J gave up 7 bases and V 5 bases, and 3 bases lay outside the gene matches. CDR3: CASRWTSGNEQFF. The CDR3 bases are TGCGCCAGCAGGTGGACTAGCGGTAATGAGCAGTTCTTC.

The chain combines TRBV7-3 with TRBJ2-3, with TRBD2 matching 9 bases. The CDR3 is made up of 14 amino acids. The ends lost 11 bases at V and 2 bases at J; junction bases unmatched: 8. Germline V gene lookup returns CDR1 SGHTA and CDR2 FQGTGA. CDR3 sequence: CAGKSGGHTDTQYF. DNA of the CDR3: TGTGCCGGGAAGAGCGGGGGGCACACAGATACGCAGTATTTT.

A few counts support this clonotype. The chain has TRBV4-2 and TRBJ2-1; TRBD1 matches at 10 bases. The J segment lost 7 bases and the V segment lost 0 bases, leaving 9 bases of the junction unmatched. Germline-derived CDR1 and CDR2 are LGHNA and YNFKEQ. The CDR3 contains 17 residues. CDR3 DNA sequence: TGTGCCAGCAGCCAAGAATTGTGGGGGACAGGGGTAAATGAGCAGTTCTTC. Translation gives CASSQELWGTGVNEQFF.

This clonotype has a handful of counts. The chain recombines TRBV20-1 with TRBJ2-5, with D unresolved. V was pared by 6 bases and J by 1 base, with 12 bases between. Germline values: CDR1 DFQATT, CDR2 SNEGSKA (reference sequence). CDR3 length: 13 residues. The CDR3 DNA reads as TGCAGTGCGAAAGTGCCACCCCAAGAGACCCAGTACTTC. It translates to CSAKVPPQETQYF.

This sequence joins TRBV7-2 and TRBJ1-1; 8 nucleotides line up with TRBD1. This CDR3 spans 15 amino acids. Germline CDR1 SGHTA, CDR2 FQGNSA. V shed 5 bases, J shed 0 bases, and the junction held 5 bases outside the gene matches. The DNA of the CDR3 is TGTGCCAGCAGCCCCACGACAGGGGTGAACACTGAAGCTTTCTTT. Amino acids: CASSPTTGVNTEAFF.

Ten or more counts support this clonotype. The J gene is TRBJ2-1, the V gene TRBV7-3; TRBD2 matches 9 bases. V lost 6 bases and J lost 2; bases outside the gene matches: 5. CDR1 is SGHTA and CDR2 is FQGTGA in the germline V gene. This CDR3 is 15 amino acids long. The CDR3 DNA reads TGTGCCAGCAGTGAGACTAGCGGCCCCTACAATGAGCAGTTCTTC. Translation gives CASSETSGPYNEQFF.

In DNA form, the CDR3 reads TGTGCCAGCAGCCGCGTTAGCGGGGACTACAATGAGCAGTTCTTC. Translating gives CASSRVSGDYNEQFF. The J gene is TRBJ2-1, the V gene TRBV3-1, with TRBD2 matching over 8 bases. Per germline, CDR1 LGHDT and CDR2 YNNKEL (reference sequence). The length of the CDR3 is 15 residues. V dropped 4 bases and J dropped 3; count of bases not matched to a gene: 5.

CDR3 sequence reads: CASSSAGGRTDTQYF. CDR3 in DNA: TGTGCCAGCAGTTCCGCGGGAGGGAGGACAGATACGCAGTATTTT. The chain carries TRBV27 and TRBJ2-3; 9 nucleotides line up with TRBD2. Trimming cost V 4 bases and J 3 bases; bases outside gene matches: 5. The CDR3 is 15 amino acids. Germline CDR1 reads MNHEY; CDR2 reads SMNVEV (reference sequence).

CDR3 region: CASSRTRGPKEQFF. The CDR3 DNA is TGTGCCAGCAGCCGGACTAGGGGGCCTAAAGAGCAGTTCTTC. This chain uses TRBV7-2 with TRBJ2-1; possibly TRBD1 or TRBD2 for D (7 bases each). V dropped 5 bases and J dropped 10 bases, with 18 bases sitting between them. The CDR3 length is 14 residues. The germline V gene has CDR1 SGHTA and CDR2 FQGNSA. Looking up the rest from reference TRBV7-2 and TRBJ2-1 gives the full variable domain: GAGVSQSPSNKVTEKGKDVELRCDPISGHTALYWYRQSLGQGLEFLIYFQGNSAPDKSGLPSDRFSAERTGGSVSTLTIQRTQQEDSAVYLCASSRTRGPKEQFFGPGTRLTVL.

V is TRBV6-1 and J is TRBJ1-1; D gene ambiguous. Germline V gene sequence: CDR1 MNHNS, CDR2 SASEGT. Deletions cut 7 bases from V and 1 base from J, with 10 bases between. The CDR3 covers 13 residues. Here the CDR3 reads CASTNQQNTEAFF. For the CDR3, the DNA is TGTGCCAGCACTAACCAACAGAACACTGAAGCTTTCTTT.

CDR3 nucleotides: TGTGCCAGCAGTTACTCTCTGACAGGGGGTGAAAAACTGTTTTTT. Translation: CASSYSLTGGEKLFF. The gene calls are TRBV6-2 or TRBV6-3 and TRBJ1-4, with 9 bases aligning to TRBD1. Germline CDR1 is MNHEY and CDR2 is SVGEGT. V lost 0 bases, J lost 7 bases, and 3 bases stayed unmatched. The CDR3 is 15 residues long.

The DNA for the CDR3 is TGCGCCAGCAGCCAAGATGTAGGACATACTAACTATGGCTACACCTTC. Encoded protein: CASSQDVGHTNYGYTF. The chain links TRBV4-3 to TRBJ1-2, with D possibly matching TRBD1 (5 bases). CDR3 size: 16 residues. V was pared by 0 bases and J by 0 bases, with 11 bases between. The germline CDR1 and CDR2 sequences are LGHNA and YSLEER.

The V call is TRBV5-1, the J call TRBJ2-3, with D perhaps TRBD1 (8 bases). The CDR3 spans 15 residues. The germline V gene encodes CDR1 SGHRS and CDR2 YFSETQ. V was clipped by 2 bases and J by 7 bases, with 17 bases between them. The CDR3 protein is CASSFNDRGLNTQYF. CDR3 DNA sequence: TGCGCCAGCAGCTTTAATGACAGGGGACTAAATACGCAGTATTTT.

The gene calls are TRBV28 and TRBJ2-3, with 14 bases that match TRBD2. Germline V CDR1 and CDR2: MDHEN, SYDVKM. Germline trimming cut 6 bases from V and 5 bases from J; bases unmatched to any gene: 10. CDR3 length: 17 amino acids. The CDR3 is CASSPSGLAGGKDTQYF. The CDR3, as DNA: TGTGCCAGCAGCCCCTCTGGACTAGCGGGAGGAAAAGATACGCAGTATTTT.

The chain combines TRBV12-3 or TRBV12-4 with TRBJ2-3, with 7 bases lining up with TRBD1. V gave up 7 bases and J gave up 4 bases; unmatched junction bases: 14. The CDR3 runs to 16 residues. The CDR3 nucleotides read TGTGCCAGCACCCCTAAAGGGACAGACCCCCCAGATACGCAGTATTTT. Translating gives CASTPKGTDPPDTQYF.

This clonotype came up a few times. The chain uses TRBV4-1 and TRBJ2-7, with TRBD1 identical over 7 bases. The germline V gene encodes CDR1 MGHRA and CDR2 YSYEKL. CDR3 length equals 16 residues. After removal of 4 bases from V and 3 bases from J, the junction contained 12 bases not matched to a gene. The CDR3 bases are TGCGCCAGCAGCCCCGTCCCCGGGACAGACTACTACGAGCAGTACTTC. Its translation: CASSPVPGTDYYEQYF.

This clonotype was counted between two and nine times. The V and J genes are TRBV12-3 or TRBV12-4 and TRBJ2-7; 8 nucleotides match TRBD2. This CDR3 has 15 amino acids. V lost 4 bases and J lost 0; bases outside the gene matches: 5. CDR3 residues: CASSSREGASYEQYF. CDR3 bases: TGTGCCAGCAGTTCTCGGGAGGGTGCCTCCTACGAGCAGTACTTC.

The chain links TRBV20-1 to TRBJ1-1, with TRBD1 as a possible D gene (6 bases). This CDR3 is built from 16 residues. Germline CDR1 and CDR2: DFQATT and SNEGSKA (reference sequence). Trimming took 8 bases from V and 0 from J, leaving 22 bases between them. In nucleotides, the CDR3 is TGCAGTTCCCCCGGCAGGGGCATCCCCCTGAACACTGAAGCTTTCTTT. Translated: CSSPGRGIPLNTEAFF.

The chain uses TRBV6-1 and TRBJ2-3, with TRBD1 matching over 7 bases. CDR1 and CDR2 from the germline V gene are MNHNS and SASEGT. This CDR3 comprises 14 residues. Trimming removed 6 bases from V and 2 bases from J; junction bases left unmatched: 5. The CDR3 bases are TGTGCCAGCAGACTCAGGGGGAACACAGATACGCAGTATTTT. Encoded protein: CASRLRGNTDTQYF.

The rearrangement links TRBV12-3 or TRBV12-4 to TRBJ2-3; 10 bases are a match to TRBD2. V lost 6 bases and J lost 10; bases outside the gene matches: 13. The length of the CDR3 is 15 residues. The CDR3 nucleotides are TGTGCCAGCAGCCCGCCGGTAGCGGGAGGCCCCCCGCAGTATTTT. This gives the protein CASSPPVAGGPPQYF.

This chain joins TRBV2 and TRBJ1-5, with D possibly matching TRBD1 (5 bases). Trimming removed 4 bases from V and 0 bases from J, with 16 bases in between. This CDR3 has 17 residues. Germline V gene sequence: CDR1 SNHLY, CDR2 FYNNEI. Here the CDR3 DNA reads TGTGCCAGCAGTGCGAGGAGGGGCTTCGATAGCAATCAGCCCCAGCATTTT. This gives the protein CASSARRGFDSNQPQHF.

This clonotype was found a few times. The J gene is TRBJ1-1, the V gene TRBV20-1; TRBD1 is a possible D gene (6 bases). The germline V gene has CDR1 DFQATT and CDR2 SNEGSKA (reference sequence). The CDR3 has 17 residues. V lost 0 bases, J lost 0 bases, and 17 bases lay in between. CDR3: CSAREQPTGTLNTEAFF. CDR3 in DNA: TGCAGTGCTAGAGAGCAACCAACCGGGACACTGAACACTGAAGCTTTCTTT.

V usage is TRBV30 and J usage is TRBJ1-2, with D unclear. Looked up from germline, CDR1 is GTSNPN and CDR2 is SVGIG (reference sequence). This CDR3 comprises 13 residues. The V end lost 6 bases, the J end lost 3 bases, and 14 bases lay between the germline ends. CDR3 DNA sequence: TGTGCCTGCGCCGTCTCGGGCTACTATGGCTACACCTTC. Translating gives CACAVSGYYGYTF. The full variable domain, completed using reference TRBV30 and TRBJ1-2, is SQTIHQWPATLVQPVGSPLSLECTVEGTSNPNLYWYRQAAGRGLQLLFYSVGIGQISSEVPQNLSASRPQDRQFILSSKKLLLSDSGFYLCACAVSGYYGYTFGSGTRLTVV.

The DNA of the CDR3 is TGTGCCAGCAGTTTAGTGACAGGGGCGAGGGAGACCCAGTACTTC. Translation: CASSLVTGARETQYF. The rearrangement links TRBV12-3 or TRBV12-4 to TRBJ2-5, with 8 bases aligning to TRBD1. This CDR3 is 15 amino acids long. Trimming at V came to 1 base and at J to 5 bases, leaving 6 bases not matched to a gene.

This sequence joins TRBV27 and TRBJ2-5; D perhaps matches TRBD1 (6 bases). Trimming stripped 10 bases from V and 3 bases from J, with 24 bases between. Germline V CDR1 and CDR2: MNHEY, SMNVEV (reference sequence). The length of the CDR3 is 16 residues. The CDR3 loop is CAITGTRRIGEETQYF. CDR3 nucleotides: TGTGCCATCACCGGGACAAGGCGAATTGGGGAAGAGACCCAGTACTTC.

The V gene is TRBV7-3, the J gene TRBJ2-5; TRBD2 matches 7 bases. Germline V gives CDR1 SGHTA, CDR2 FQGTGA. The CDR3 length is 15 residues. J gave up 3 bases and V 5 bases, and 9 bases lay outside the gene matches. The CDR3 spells CASSPTGDYKETQYF. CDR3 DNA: TGTGCCAGCAGCCCCACGGGGGACTACAAAGAGACCCAGTACTTC.